This record covers a single T cell receptor beta chain. Its antigen is unknown. Base qualities are not provided; no much larger clone lies one nucleotide away. Taken with the paper, the label for time point translates to: baseline before first vaccination. The vaccinee samples were drawn from two UK trials, COV001 and COV002, one of which was a single-blind randomized controlled phase 2/3 trial testing AZD1222 (ChAdOx1 nCoV-19) in healthy adults. For TCRbeta chain sequencing, PBMC samples were collected from trial participants at day 0 and at day 28 after the second dose. The CDR3 regions of human TCRbeta chains were subjected to immunosequencing. Regarding the original processing steps: Repertoire TCRs were matched against a reference library of SARS-CoV-2-specific TCRs generated with the MIRA antigen-specificity platform. Breadth was defined as the fraction of unique TCRs that were SARS-CoV-2-associated. Depth was defined as the fraction of total T cells that were SARS-CoV-2-associated. Each spike-specific TCR was assigned to its reactive spike region and to a CD4 or CD8 class using the MIRA data. Log10-transformed breadth and depth values were compared by one-way ANOVA with Sidak's multiple comparisons tests. This is the immuneACCESS table as TCRdb keeps it, with only in-frame sequences that have V and J called. A part of the clones is gone; compared with another copy, unresolved V genes explain less than half, and the rest is unexplained. That table furnishes V, J and clone size, whereas the DNA furnished D and trimming. The table for this sample lists 120,000 or so clones; around 93% of them were counted only once. The top ten clones comprise 1.1% of the sample.

Trimming costs V 2 bases and J 5 bases, and their ends lie 13 bases apart. The cysteine opens and the phenylalanine closes a CDR3 of 14 amino acids. CDR3 DNA only is kept here, 42 bases in frame from base 1. Per the germline V gene (reference sequence), MNHEY is the CDR1 and SMNVEV is the CDR2. The data are from a study of T cell responses to AZD1222 COVID-19 vaccine (dated by TCRdb to the early 2020s). Notes on the research overall: Because spike-specific TCR depth and breadth did not differ between the two schedules, AZD1222 recipients who got a second dose at roughly 4 weeks were pooled with those who got a second dose at roughly 12 weeks. A total of approximately 250 trial participants underwent TCR sequencing, of whom more than 200 had received two doses of AZD1222 and 26 had received two doses of the MenACWY control vaccine. Trial participants were enrolled into age subgroups of 18-55, 56-69 and 70-plus years, which contained 148, 28 and 57 TCR-sequenced participants, respectively. Overall results and qualifications from the work: Because no day 14 peak-response samples were available, repertoires were characterized only after the peak T cell response. Vaccine-associated CD4 TCRs spanned the whole spike protein, with dominant responses in regions 160-218 and 743-854. In the small 56-69-year group, the increase in depth fell short of significance, most likely because of low power. Epitopes outside the regions mutated in the B.1.351 and B.1.1.7 variants were reportedly recognized by nearly half of the unique spike-specific TCRs. Most participants were white British and females outnumbered males, and the authors suggested that clonal diversity may have been underestimated. Spike-specific TCR breadth and depth rose significantly after two AZD1222 doses compared with day 0 and with MenACWY recipients. Only five to seven AZD1222 recipients were SARS-CoV-2 seropositive at baseline, limiting conclusions about previously exposed vaccinees.

The chain uses TRBV27 and TRBJ2-7, with the D segment possibly TRBD1 or TRBD2, each aligning over 6 bases. The source of this sequence is an adult in good health. Material: peripheral blood, obtained on day 0 of AZD1222 vaccination. The DNA sequence reads TGTGCCAGCAGTTTAACAGGGACTCACGACGAGCAGTACTTC. The resulting protein is CASSLTGTHDEQYF.